The T cell receptor beta chain under discussion was sequenced for a study of shared clonotypes between healthy human individuals. On the study more broadly: Aged between 18 and 49, the donors were a couple of women and three men. Study outcomes and limitations: On the whole, naive subsets had larger estimated richness than memory subsets had. The study found about 4.6% of naive CD4 clonotypes shared across a handful of donors.

As to this clone: Its antigen is unidentified.

The CDR3 is 15 amino acids. From germline, CDR1 is SGDLS and CDR2 YYNGEE. The V gene end was trimmed by 4 bases and the J gene end by 6 bases; junction bases not matched to a gene: 7. Using immunoSEQ multiplex PCR, the repertoire was profiled, and TCRdb retains in-frame clones only, with some absent. Counted here are roughly 2.6 million clones, around 90% occurring once; the ten biggest clones make up around 0.14%. The chain uses TRBV9 and TRBJ2-3, with 11 nucleotides matching TRBD2. The TCR was taken from a young man in good health. The specimen sequenced was naive CD4+ T cells sorted from blood. Subset indicated: CD45RA+ positively selected. Here the CDR3 DNA reads TGTGCCAGCAGCTTAGCGGGACTAGCGGCCGATACGCAGTATTTT. It codes for CASSLAGLAADTQYF.